This TCR beta chain stems from a study of beta chain features in type 1 diabetes (dated by TCRdb to the late 2010s). General notes on the study: No differences in mean age, gender distribution, total cell number or subset yield were found between patients and healthy donors. Regulatory and stem cell-like memory subsets were obtained from only 8 patients and about 8 healthy donors, while naive and central memory subsets were obtained from all 30 or so donors. A total of 100 million to 110 million sorted cells were examined across all samples, and a strong correlation was observed between cell number per subset and RNA yield. The study compared TCRB repertoires of sorted circulating CD4+ T cell subsets between recently diagnosed type 1 diabetes patients and matched healthy donors.

Findings and caveats that apply to the study as a whole: Sequencing cDNA rather than genomic DNA could over-represent highly expressing activated cells, although activation and CD3 levels did not differ between groups. The naive, central memory and regulatory TCRB repertoires appeared to resemble one another more closely among patients than among healthy donors. Type 1 diabetes patients showed a moderate but significant shortening of TCRB CDR3 length in all four CD4+ subsets. At VDJ recombination sites, type 1 diabetes patients had fewer insertions and more deleted nucleotides, which implies abnormalities in thymic rearrangement. PCR may preferentially amplify shorter templates, but because patient and control samples were amplified and corrected together, any resulting skew would affect both groups equally. HLA sub-analyses involved small numbers of individuals, so any influence of HLA type on TCRB rearrangement remained unresolved.

Each donor gave one peripheral blood draw, approximately 120 mL on average, collected into heparinised tubes. Naive, central memory, regulatory and stem cell-like memory CD4+ T cells were sorted on a BD FACSAria II using a panel including CD45RO, CCR7, CD25, CD127, CD95 and CD27. Every sorted population had a purity above 95%. Right away, PBMCs were isolated by Lymphoprep density gradient centrifugation and were stained directly, with no culture step. To minimize batch effects, samples were stained and sorted in pairs, one healthy donor with one patient per experiment. With regard to this clone: Its antigen target is currently unknown. Within one base of it there is no much larger clone, and no base qualities were kept.

All of the isolated RNA was reverse transcribed with the High Capacity cDNA Reverse Transcription Kit, so expressed TCRB transcripts were sequenced. Naive, central memory and regulatory T cell samples underwent deep immunoSEQ sequencing, averaging roughly 3.4 million total reads per sample. Sorted cells were lysed in RLT buffer and RNA was extracted with DNase-treated RNeasy Micro or Mini kits, depending on cell number. To prevent cross-contamination, each cell subset was processed individually, whereas patient and healthy donor samples were processed jointly. Using the immunoSEQ multiplex PCR, TCRB sequences were amplified from cDNA into 87-bp fragments spanning the CDR3 region. Sequencing of the amplicons was done on the Illumina HiSeq platform. Concerning the study's data processing: PCR bias was corrected computationally using synthetic template baselines, and reads within Hamming distance 2 were collapsed, with unmergeable singletons discarded. Reads were aligned against IMGT to assign V, D and J genes, CDR3 length and insertions or deletions at six rearrangement sites. Within each subset, clonotype counts were normalized to the number of sorted cells before true diversity and Gini coefficients were calculated with the tcR R package. The overlap coefficient, calculated on TCRB nucleotide sequences, was used to quantify repertoire sharing. Out-of-frame TCRB sequences from naive cells were analyzed to stand in for the pre-selection repertoire. TCRdb stores this immuneACCESS table with in-frame sequences only. Part of the clones is absent; in the studies checked, under half of the shortfall reflects unresolved V genes, and no reason is known for the rest. V and J calls and clone size follow that table, whereas D and trimming were derived from the DNA. The sample has about 260,000 clones on record, about a fifth of them singletons. In total, the top ten clones hold 0.028% of the sample.

Clipping removes 2 bases from V and 0 bases from J, with 3 as the unmatched junction base count. The germline V gene (reference sequence) supplies CDR1 GTSNPN and CDR2 SVGIG. The CDR3 numbers 14 residues from cysteine through phenylalanine. The kept DNA is CDR3 alone, 42 bases in frame from the first base. The chain uses TRBV30 and TRBJ1-1, with TRBD1 identical over 7 junction bases. Source material: naive CD4+ T cells from blood. Interpreted using the paper, the cell subset or site label stands for: true naive CD4+ T cells. The receptor was isolated from a woman in her thirties or forties with type 1 diabetes. The bases read TGTGCCTGGAGTAGGGACAGAATGAACACTGAAGCTTTCTTT. This sequence encodes CAWSRDRMNTEAFF.